Each of the 32 T cell receptor beta chains below was sequenced from the same sample in a study of T-cell reconstitution after alpha-beta-depleted transplantation in children. TCRbeta library preparation incorporated unique molecular identifiers. MiXCR was run by TCRdb on the PCR reads, yielding one entry per CDR3 protein. The table lists approximately 400,000 distinct CDR3 sequences, 11% of them singletons. The material was PBMCs from the stem cell graft donor, obtained from the stem cell graft. All receptors derive from a human donor who donated a stem cell graft to a child with acute myeloid leukemia.

This clonotype has a handful of counts. The chain joins TRBV30 to TRBJ2-3; no definite D call. Germline values: CDR1 GTSNPN, CDR2 SVGIG (reference sequence). V shed 3 bases and J shed 1 base, with 11 bases lying between them. This CDR3 spans 14 amino acids. In nucleotides, the CDR3 is TGTGCCTGGAGCCGGGTCTTTGGCACAGATACGCAGTATTTT. Encoded protein: CAWSRVFGTDTQYF.

This rearrangement joins TRBV9 to TRBJ1-2; D gene unclear. Trimming removed 0 bases at V and 2 bases at J, with 11 bases between. This CDR3 region has 15 residues. Germline-derived CDR1 and CDR2 are SGDLS and YYNGEE. The CDR3 nucleotides read TGTGCCAGCAGCGTAGAGTCTTACCCCAACTATGGCTACACCTTC. It encodes CASSVESYPNYGYTF.

In the case of this clonotype: One end of the junction fails to match germline, which may point to a read error. V and J are TRBV12-3 or TRBV12-4 and TRBJ1-1; D is possibly TRBD1 (6 bases). CDR3 length equals 13 residues. This CDR3 is CASRVNRVRRAIF. CDR3 sequence (DNA): TGTGCCAGCAGAGTCAACAGGGTCCGTAGGGCAATTTTT.

This clonotype was found a few times. The chain is built from TRBV5-1 and TRBJ2-5; D may be TRBD2 (6 bases). Germline-derived CDR1 and CDR2 are SGHRS and YFSETQ. V lost 2 bases and J lost 5, with 19 bases in between. There are 16 residues in the CDR3. The CDR3 DNA reads TGCGCCAGCAGCTTATTTAGTGCGCCGGGGGTGGAGACCCAGTACTTC. Amino acid sequence: CASSLFSAPGVETQYF.

There are a few counts of this clonotype. The rearrangement uses TRBV20-1 and TRBJ1-6, with 7 bases lining up with TRBD1. The J segment lost 9 bases and the V segment lost 0 bases, leaving 8 bases of the junction unmatched. Germline lookup yields CDR1 DFQATT and CDR2 SNEGSKA (reference sequence). The CDR3 extends over 15 amino acids. Here the CDR3 DNA reads TGCAGTGCTAGAGATGCAGAACAGGGGAGTTCACCCCTCCACTTT. Encoded protein: CSARDAEQGSSPLHF.

This chain connects TRBV5-1 to TRBJ1-1, with 9 bases identical to TRBD1. This CDR3 has 17 residues. J gave up 6 bases and V 3 bases, and 15 bases lay outside the gene matches. The germline CDR1 and CDR2 sequences are SGHRS and YFSETQ. CDR3 DNA sequence: TGCGCCAGCAGCTCTCATATTATGGGACAGGGAGTGCCTGAAGCTTTCTTT. Translating it yields CASSSHIMGQGVPEAFF.

The V call is TRBV24-1, the J call TRBJ2-5; 9 bases map to TRBD1. The CDR3 runs 15 residues. The germline V gene has CDR1 KGHDR and CDR2 SFDVKD. V trimming: 5 bases; J trimming: 2 bases; junction bases outside the gene matches: 5. The CDR3 bases are TGTGCCACCAGTGCTGCCGGGACAGGGCAAGAGACCCAGTACTTC. As protein: CATSAAGTGQETQYF.

This clonotype was observed at least ten times. This chain uses TRBV20-1 with TRBJ1-5, with D possibly TRBD1 on 5 matching bases. The CDR3 extends over 15 amino acids. Trimming took 4 bases from V and 0 from J, leaving 13 bases between them. Germline CDR1 reads DFQATT; CDR2 reads SNEGSKA (reference sequence). CDR3 in DNA: TGCAGTGCTAAGGGGAAGGCAGATAGCAATCAGCCCCAGCATTTT. Translating gives CSAKGKADSNQPQHF.

CDR3 sequence reads: CSVDGDRDYGYTF. CDR3 nucleotides: TGCAGCGTTGATGGGGACAGGGACTATGGCTACACCTTC. The chain combines TRBV29-1 with TRBJ1-2; 9 positions match TRBD1. Germline assignment: CDR1 SQVTM and CDR2 ANQGSEA. The ends lost 3 bases at V and 3 bases at J; junction bases unmatched: 2. The CDR3 is 13 amino acids.

In its sample, this clonotype was seen many times. The V gene is TRBV28, the J gene TRBJ1-4; 7 nucleotides match TRBD1. The CDR3 has 14 amino acids. Per the germline V gene, CDR1 is MDHEN and CDR2 is SYDVKM. Germline trimming cut 7 bases from V and 8 bases from J; bases unmatched to any gene: 10. This CDR3 reads CASTQTGEFEKLFF. DNA of the CDR3: TGTGCCAGCACCCAAACAGGGGAGTTCGAAAAACTGTTTTTT.

This clonotype was counted ten times or more. V and J are TRBV5-5 and TRBJ1-1; D is uncertain. Germline values: CDR1 SGHKS, CDR2 YYEKEE (reference sequence). The V gene lost 0 bases and the J gene lost 0 bases, with 9 bases spanning the gap. This CDR3 is built from 15 residues. The CDR3 sequence: CASSLGPTLNTEAFF. The CDR3 nucleotides read TGTGCCAGCAGCTTGGGCCCTACACTGAACACTGAAGCTTTCTTT.

V usage is TRBV5-6 and J usage is TRBJ2-2; TRBD2 matches at 8 bases. V was pared by 1 base and J by 0 bases, with 8 bases of the junction left unmatched. The CDR3 runs to 18 residues. The germline V gene has CDR1 SGHDT and CDR2 YYEEEE. The CDR3 DNA reads as TGTGCCAGCAGCTTGTTTATTAGCGGGGATCCGAACACCGGGGAGCTGTTTTTT. This translates into CASSLFISGDPNTGELFF.

This clonotype was counted ten times or more. The rearrangement uses TRBV6-1 and TRBJ2-5, with unresolved D. Germline CDR1 MNHNS, CDR2 SASEGT. V lost 4 bases, J lost 5 bases, and 8 bases lay in between. This CDR3 has 12 residues. The CDR3, as DNA: TGTGCCAGCAGTGCCAGAGAGGAGACCCAGTACTTC. This codes for CASSAREETQYF.

This clonotype was detected only a few times. The rearrangement links TRBV7-2 to TRBJ2-7; TRBD1 matches 8 bases. V was clipped by 5 bases and J by 6 bases; unmatched bases: 9. Germline CDR1 SGHTA, CDR2 FQGNSA. The CDR3 length is 14 residues. The chain's CDR3 is CASSPRQGPLEQYV. In DNA form, the CDR3 reads TGTGCCAGCAGCCCAAGACAGGGGCCACTCGAGCAGTACGTC.

J is TRBJ2-1 and V is TRBV12-3 or TRBV12-4, with D tentatively TRBD1 (6 bases). V lost 8 bases, J lost 0 bases, and 14 bases lay in between. CDR3 length: 15 residues. CDR3 amino acids: CASYSGQLSYNEQFF. The CDR3 DNA reads TGTGCCAGCTACTCAGGACAGCTCTCCTACAATGAGCAGTTCTTC.

This clonotype was detected a few times. The chain is built from TRBV7-8 and TRBJ1-6, with 11 bases aligning to TRBD1. The CDR3 runs 16 residues. CDR1 and CDR2 from the germline V gene are SGHVS and FQNEAQ. The J segment lost 9 bases and the V segment lost 1 base, leaving 5 bases of the junction unmatched. The CDR3 nucleotides read TGTGCCAGCAGCTTAGGATCGGGACAGGGGGTTTCACCCCTCCACTTT. It translates to CASSLGSGQGVSPLHF.

This rearrangement joins TRBV12-3 or TRBV12-4 to TRBJ2-5, with 10 positions matching TRBD1. Trimming at V came to 4 bases and at J to 5 bases, leaving 7 bases not matched to a gene. The CDR3 has 15 amino acids. The CDR3 protein is CASSSRTGGLETQYF. CDR3 sequence (DNA): TGTGCCAGCAGTTCACGGACAGGGGGTTTGGAGACCCAGTACTTC.

This chain connects TRBV4-1 to TRBJ2-7; 7 nucleotides align to TRBD2. From germline, CDR1 is MGHRA and CDR2 YSYEKL. CDR3 size: 15 residues. V was pared by 3 bases and J by 5 bases, with 10 bases of the junction left unmatched. The CDR3 nucleotides are TGCGCCAGCAGCCAGGAGCCGGCGGCGGGAGACGAGCAGTACTTC. It translates to CASSQEPAAGDEQYF.

This clonotype turned up a few times. The chain has TRBV7-2 and TRBJ1-2; 7 bases agree with TRBD1. V was clipped by 5 bases and J by 5 bases; unmatched bases: 8. The CDR3 is made up of 14 amino acids. Germline CDR1 SGHTA, CDR2 FQGNSA. For the CDR3, the DNA is TGTGCCAGCAGCCGAGAGACAGGGCCATATGGCTACACCTTC. Its translation is CASSRETGPYGYTF.

This clonotype was seen only once. This chain links TRBV5-4 with TRBJ2-1; D may be TRBD1 (6 bases). CDR1 is SGHNT, CDR2 YYREEE, per germline (reference sequence). V was pared by 4 bases and J by 6 bases, with 14 bases between. The CDR3 runs 14 residues. The CDR3 reads CASSRTERGNEQFF. Here the CDR3 DNA reads TGTGCCAGCAGCCGGACAGAAAGGGGCAATGAGCAGTTCTTC.

CDR3: CARGLAGGNENIQYF. The CDR3 DNA sequence: TGTGCCAGAGGACTAGCGGGTGGAAACGAAAACATTCAGTACTTC. The chain carries TRBV27 and TRBJ2-4; 11 bases align to TRBD2. CDR1 and CDR2 (germline): MNHEY, SMNVEV (reference sequence). J gave up 5 bases and V 9 bases, and 9 bases lay outside the gene matches. The CDR3 is 15 amino acids.

The chain joins TRBV20-1 to TRBJ2-3, with 7 bases aligning to TRBD2. Per the germline V gene, CDR1 is DFQATT and CDR2 is SNEGSKA (reference sequence). This CDR3 has 15 residues. The trim removed 6 bases at V and 0 bases at J, leaving 9 bases unmatched. The CDR3 here is CSAPLATSSTDTQYF. In nucleotides, the CDR3 is TGCAGTGCACCACTAGCGACCTCTAGCACAGATACGCAGTATTTT.

The chain combines TRBV29-1 with TRBJ1-1; D perhaps matches TRBD1 (5 bases). CDR1 is SQVTM, CDR2 ANQGSEA, per germline. The CDR3 is made up of 13 amino acids. The germline V and J ends were trimmed by 6 bases and 0 bases, with 11 bases remaining between them. CDR3 sequence reads: CSVQGFLNTEAFF. CDR3 coding DNA: TGCAGCGTGCAGGGTTTTTTGAACACTGAAGCTTTCTTT.

This clonotype was counted only a few times. V is TRBV20-1 and J is TRBJ2-2, with 10 bases fitting TRBD1. CDR1 and CDR2 (germline): DFQATT, SNEGSKA (reference sequence). After removal of 4 bases from V and 4 bases from J, the junction contained 3 bases not matched to a gene. This CDR3 region has 14 residues. The CDR3 DNA reads TGCAGTGCTACCGGGACAGGGGTCACCGGGGAGCTGTTTTTT. Translation gives CSATGTGVTGELFF.

Ten or more counts support this clonotype. V usage is TRBV12-3 or TRBV12-4 and J usage is TRBJ1-1; D remains ambiguous. This CDR3 contains 13 residues. The V and J ends lost 4 bases and 11 bases respectively, with 17 bases between them. The CDR3 nucleotides read TGTGCCAGCAGTTCCACGGCCTTGACGGACGCTTTCTTT. This encodes CASSSTALTDAFF.

V usage is TRBV4-3 and J usage is TRBJ2-7; TRBD2 matches 9 bases. Germline V gives CDR1 LGHNA, CDR2 YSLEER. This CDR3 is 16 amino acids long. Unmatched junction bases numbered 8, after V lost 1 base and J lost 4 bases. The DNA for the CDR3 is TGCGCCAGCAGCCAAGCGGTAGCGGGAGCTCTTTACGAGCAGTACTTC. The encoded protein is CASSQAVAGALYEQYF.

This chain uses TRBV5-5 with TRBJ2-5; a weak D match, TRBD2 (6 bases). The CDR3 loop spans 13 amino acids. V was cut by 6 bases and J by 4 bases, with 13 bases left in between. Germline CDR1 is SGHKS and CDR2 is YYEKEE (reference sequence). As DNA, the CDR3 is TGTGCCAGCACCCGCGCGGGGTCAGAGACCCAGTACTTC. It codes for CASTRAGSETQYF. Full variable domain (missing parts from reference TRBV5-5 and TRBJ2-5): DAGVTQSPTHLIKTRGQQVTLRCSPISGHKSVSWYQQVLGQGPQFIFQYYEKEERGRGNFPDRFSARQFPNYSSELNVNALLLGDSALYLCASTRAGSETQYFGPGTRLLVL.

This clonotype appeared many times. The gene calls are TRBV7-2 and TRBJ2-1; 7 nucleotides match TRBD2. V gave up 6 bases and J gave up 3 bases; unmatched junction bases: 5. CDR1 is SGHTA and CDR2 is FQGNSA in the germline V gene. CDR3 length equals 14 residues. CDR3 nucleotides: TGTGCCAGCAGGCCGACGGGGGGCTACAATGAGCAGTTCTTC. This codes for CASRPTGGYNEQFF.

This clonotype was found a few times. The rearrangement joins TRBV6-1 to TRBJ1-6; D call uncertain. The germline CDR1 and CDR2 sequences are MNHNS and SASEGT. Trimming removed 4 bases at V and 8 bases at J, with 9 bases between. This CDR3 is 13 amino acids long. This CDR3 is CASSARDDSPLHF. In DNA form, the CDR3 reads TGTGCCAGCAGTGCGCGGGATGATTCACCCCTCCACTTT.

The chain combines TRBV20-1 with TRBJ2-2; no firm D call. The CDR3 extends over 14 amino acids. From germline, CDR1 is DFQATT and CDR2 SNEGSKA (reference sequence). With 2 bases removed from V and 0 bases from J, the gap between germline ends came to 7 bases. CDR3 in DNA: TGCAGTGCTAGACGAAAAGCGAACACCGGGGAGCTGTTTTTT. Residues: CSARRKANTGELFF.

This clonotype was observed at least ten times. The chain couples TRBV18 to TRBJ1-3; a possible D gene is TRBD1 (5 bases). Germline-derived CDR1 and CDR2 are KGHSH and LQKENI. The CDR3 sequence is 16 residues long. The ends were cut back, 3 bases at V and 4 bases at J, with 16 bases in the middle. The CDR3 sequence is CASSPTGTQRGNTIYF. CDR3 in DNA: TGTGCCAGCTCACCGACCGGGACCCAGAGGGGAAACACCATATATTTT.

This clonotype has ten or more counts. The gene calls are TRBV5-5 and TRBJ2-2; unclear D gene. The V gene lost 0 bases and the J gene lost 5 bases, with 8 bases spanning the gap. The CDR3 spans 14 residues. CDR1 SGHKS and CDR2 YYEKEE come from the germline V gene (reference sequence). CDR3 sequence (DNA): TGTGCCAGCAGCTTGGTTCTAAGAACCGGGGAGCTGTTTTTT. It yields the protein CASSLVLRTGELFF.